Below, 14 T cell receptor beta chains from the same sample are listed, as sequenced in a study of blood T cells in healthy people across ages. The second PCR ran roughly 6 to 12 cycles with a sample-barcoded 5' primer and J-beta primers. One entry per CDR3 protein, called by TCRdb with MiXCR from the 5' RACE reads. The data hold about 800,000 distinct CDR3 sequences, with 25% observed a single time. Another study also made use of these data, one on T cells of mothers and their children.

Input material: blood. These receptor sequences come from a boy younger than 18 in good health.

This clonotype showed up just a few times. DNA for the CDR3: TGCGCCAGCAGCCAAGATAGTACCTACGGATCCTACGAGCAGTACTTC. This encodes CASSQDSTYGSYEQYF. The chain uses TRBV4-1 and TRBJ2-7; the D is unclear. V was clipped by 0 bases and J by 1 base, with 13 bases between them. The CDR3 covers 16 residues. The germline gives CDR1 MGHRA, CDR2 YSYEKL.

The genes are TRBV19 and TRBJ2-4; tentatively, D is TRBD2 (5 bases). V gave up 10 bases and J gave up 0 bases, with 7 bases separating them. In germline, CDR1 is LNHDA, CDR2 SQIVND (reference sequence). The CDR3 is 12 amino acids. In nucleotides, the CDR3 is TGTGCCACCGGGGTAGCCAAAAACATTCAGTACTTC. As protein: CATGVAKNIQYF.

There are a few counts of this clonotype. The rearrangement links TRBV19 to TRBJ2-5, with 8 nucleotides matching TRBD2. Near its end, the DNA agrees better with TRBJ2-7, so the J call may be wrong. Germline V gives CDR1 LNHDA, CDR2 SQIVND (reference sequence). The CDR3 has 15 residues. DNA for the CDR3: TGTGCCAGTAGTGTCTCGGCGGGAGGTCCGTACGAGCAGTACTTC. This gives the protein CASSVSAGGPYEQYF.

This chain links TRBV5-1 with TRBJ2-3; TRBD1 matches 9 bases. Germline CDR1 is SGHRS and CDR2 is YFSETQ. The CDR3 runs to 15 residues. V trimming: 3 bases; J trimming: 4 bases; junction bases outside the gene matches: 6. CDR3 bases: TGCGCCAGCAGCTCCGGACAGGGGTTGGCAGATACGCAGTATTTT. As protein: CASSSGQGLADTQYF. Full variable domain (remainder filled in from reference TRBV5-1 and TRBJ2-3): KAGVTQTPRYLIKTRGQQVTLSCSPISGHRSVSWYQQTPGQGLQFLFEYFSETQRNKGNFPGRFSGRQFSNSRSEMNVSTLELGDSALYLCASSSGQGLADTQYFGPGTRLTVL.

This rearrangement joins TRBV5-1 to TRBJ2-1, with D unclear. Trimming removed 5 bases at V and 7 bases at J, with 13 bases between. CDR3 size: 13 residues. Germline V lookup: CDR1 SGHRS, CDR2 YFSETQ. The CDR3 DNA is TGCGCCAGCAGTATACCCACGGCAAATGAGCAGTTCTTC. Protein product: CASSIPTANEQFF.

DNA of the CDR3: TGTGCCAGCAGTTCCCGGACTAGTGGAAACTACAATGAGCAGTTCTTC. It encodes CASSSRTSGNYNEQFF. The rearrangement links TRBV6-5 to TRBJ2-1; TRBD2 matches at 7 bases. Germline loops: CDR1 MNHEY, CDR2 SVGAGI. V lost 4 bases, J lost 3 bases, and 9 bases stayed unmatched. CDR3 length: 16 amino acids.

This clonotype has ten or more counts. V usage is TRBV27 and J usage is TRBJ2-5; possibly TRBD1 for D (6 bases). Germline V CDR1 and CDR2: MNHEY, SMNVEV (reference sequence). The CDR3 extends over 14 amino acids. V lost 7 bases and J 4 bases, leaving 16 bases between the germline ends. The CDR3 is CASNRGGPRETQYF. The CDR3 nucleotides are TGTGCCAGCAATCGAGGGGGTCCCAGAGAGACCCAGTACTTC.

Of note for this clonotype: A read error may produce the germline difference seen at one junction end. This sequence joins TRBV29-1 and TRBJ2-5, with D maybe TRBD2 (5 bases). Near its end, the DNA agrees better with TRBJ2-7, so the J call may be wrong. The CDR3 is 12 amino acids. Germline CDR1 is SQVTM and CDR2 is ANQGSEA. The DNA for the CDR3 is TGCAGCTTTGAGGACTCTAAAGACGAGCAGTACTTC. It specifies CSFEDSKDEQYF.

Many counts were recorded for this clonotype. This sequence joins TRBV20-1 and TRBJ2-3, with D uncertain. With 3 bases removed from V and 3 bases from J, the gap between germline ends came to 1 base. This CDR3 comprises 10 residues. Per the germline V gene, CDR1 is DFQATT and CDR2 is SNEGSKA (reference sequence). Here the CDR3 reads CSARTDTQYF. The CDR3 bases are TGCAGTGCTAGGACAGATACGCAGTATTTT.

V usage is TRBV19 and J usage is TRBJ1-2; no clear D. The CDR3 sequence is 15 residues long. Trimming took 6 bases from V and 5 from J, leaving 19 bases between them. The germline gives CDR1 LNHDA, CDR2 SQIVND (reference sequence). The CDR3 nucleotides read TGTGCCAGTAGCACCACACGGGGTCCCCCATATGGCTACACCTTC. Protein sequence: CASSTTRGPPYGYTF. The variable domain in full, completed from reference TRBV19 and TRBJ1-2, reads DGGITQSPKYLFRKEGQNVTLSCEQNLNHDAMYWYRQDPGQGLRLIYYSQIVNDFQKGDIAEGYSVSREKKESFPLTVTSAQKNPTAFYLCASSTTRGPPYGYTFGSGTRLTVV.

A word on this clonotype: The CDR3 carries no conserved terminal phenylalanine or tryptophan, so it likely arises from a read error. The gene calls are TRBV12-5 and TRBJ1-4, with D possibly being TRBD1 (6 bases). CDR3 size: 17 residues. V lost 2 bases, J lost 4 bases, and 17 bases lay in between. Per germline, CDR1 LGHNT and CDR2 FRNRAP. CDR3 region: CASGLPPPGHRNEKLFS. The CDR3 nucleotides read TGTGCTAGTGGTTTGCCGCCCCCGGGACACCGTAATGAAAAACTGTTTTCT.

The genes are TRBV5-1 and TRBJ2-1, with a possible D match to TRBD2 (7 bases). There are 16 residues in the CDR3. Deletions cut 1 base from V and 4 bases from J, with 15 bases between. Germline V gene lookup returns CDR1 SGHRS and CDR2 YFSETQ. CDR3 DNA: TGCGCCAGCAGCTTGCTCTGGCGGGGGCCATACAATGAGCAGTTCTTC. Translated, it gives CASSLLWRGPYNEQFF.

The genes are TRBV28 and TRBJ2-7; D possibly corresponds to TRBD1 (5 bases). In germline, CDR1 is MDHEN, CDR2 SYDVKM. Trimming took 3 bases from V and 4 from J, leaving 19 bases between them. The CDR3 is made up of 16 amino acids. Here the CDR3 DNA reads TGTGCCAGCAGTTTGGGGCGCAGCTCGCCCCCTTACGAGCAGTACTTC. Translating it yields CASSLGRSSPPYEQYF.

J is TRBJ1-1 and V is TRBV7-9; D not resolved. Per the germline V gene, CDR1 is SEHNR and CDR2 is FQNEAQ (reference sequence). There are 13 residues in the CDR3. The V end was cut by 3 bases, the J end by 10 bases, with 15 bases between. The CDR3 here is CASSLPSPGGAFF. The CDR3 DNA is TGTGCCAGCAGCTTGCCTTCGCCGGGAGGAGCTTTCTTT.